The rows below give T cell receptor beta chains drawn from one sample of a study of cytomegalovirus exposure and HLA in healthy donors. Profiled with immunoSEQ multiplex PCR; TCRdb holds only in-frame clones, not every one. Counted here are approximately 280,000 clones, 70% to 90% occurring once; the ten biggest clones make up about 4%. The sample consisted of PBMCs. All receptors derive from a man aged 35 to 55 in good health and CMV-seropositive. Both conserved end residues are part of each CDR3. Fields, in order: CDR3 protein, V gene, clone size. Expanded clones get a size class; other rows say once, few or many, or leave the size out.

CDR3aa: CASSPSGAGINEKLFF; v_gene: TRBV18; abundance: NA
CDR3aa: CASRRHERETQYF; v_gene: TRBV2; abundance: once
CDR3aa: CASSYLAGGTDTQYF; v_gene: TRBV6-5; abundance: NA
CDR3aa: CASSSWTGRGTEAFF; v_gene: TRBV11-2; abundance: NA
CDR3aa: CASSLSLAGVREQYF; v_gene: TRBV28; abundance: NA
CDR3aa: CASSAPGGNTEAFF; v_gene: TRBV5-4; abundance: NA
CDR3aa: CASSWGGDFNEQFF; v_gene: TRBV7-3; abundance: NA
CDR3aa: CASSLPFLAGGPTGELFF; v_gene: TRBV11-2; abundance: NA
CDR3aa: CASSPGGQGGPDTQYF; v_gene: TRBV5-1; abundance: NA
CDR3aa: CSVRWMGFNEKLFF; v_gene: TRBV29-1; abundance: NA
CDR3aa: CSDGGGPYYGYTF; v_gene: TRBV29-1; abundance: NA
CDR3aa: CASSLDPDNYEQYF; v_gene: TRBV7-3; abundance: NA
CDR3aa: CATREDPTSGNYNEQFF; v_gene: TRBV15; abundance: NA
CDR3aa: CASSPPSREVYEQYF; v_gene: TRBV18; abundance: NA
CDR3aa: CASSQHPGQGPYGYTF; v_gene: TRBV4-2; abundance: NA
CDR3aa: CASGTGLRQPQHF; v_gene: TRBV19; abundance: few
CDR3aa: CASSPPGLAGGNYEQYF; v_gene: TRBV18; abundance: NA
CDR3aa: CASSENTGPQPQHF; v_gene: TRBV6-1; abundance: few
CDR3aa: CASSSGTTKPYEQYF; v_gene: TRBV7-9; abundance: once
CDR3aa: CASSLASGLNYGYTF; v_gene: TRBV7-8; abundance: NA
CDR3aa: CASSSGQGSYEQYF; v_gene: TRBV19; abundance: NA
CDR3aa: CASSQDRGQGANEQYF; v_gene: TRBV4-3; abundance: NA
CDR3aa: CACDRTYEQYF; v_gene: TRBV30; abundance: NA
CDR3aa: CASSAGGLAGDEQFF; v_gene: TRBV9; abundance: NA
CDR3aa: CASGDRGNTGELFF; v_gene: TRBV5-1; abundance: NA
CDR3aa: CASSVSGGKVTEAFF; v_gene: TRBV9; abundance: NA
CDR3aa: CASSYERAGMNTEAFF; v_gene: TRBV6-5; abundance: few
CDR3aa: CASSAPSPRGSYEQYF; v_gene: TRBV11-1; abundance: NA
CDR3aa: CASSLVTQANQPQHF; v_gene: TRBV5-5; abundance: NA
CDR3aa: CASSIGVVGYEQYF; v_gene: TRBV19; abundance: NA
CDR3aa: CASSRPGQGSNQPQHF; v_gene: TRBV28; abundance: NA
CDR3aa: CASSSEGAPYYGYTF; v_gene: TRBV7-9; abundance: NA
CDR3aa: CASSFEGGFQETQYF; v_gene: TRBV7-3; abundance: few
CDR3aa: CASSVGRDSYEQYF; v_gene: TRBV27; abundance: NA
CDR3aa: CASSLGWAGYEQYF; v_gene: TRBV5-4; abundance: NA
CDR3aa: CASSQGGGQPQHF; v_gene: TRBV19; abundance: NA
CDR3aa: CASSDVHYRGYEQYF; v_gene: TRBV2; abundance: NA
CDR3aa: CASSPTSGLAGTYEQYF; v_gene: TRBV7-9; abundance: NA
CDR3aa: CASSLAGLAGVGWQYF; v_gene: TRBV28; abundance: NA
CDR3aa: CAIRGEGDGETQYF; v_gene: TRBV10-3; abundance: NA
CDR3aa: CASTETGGTYEQYF; v_gene: TRBV5-4; abundance: NA
CDR3aa: CASSLRSGNTIYF; v_gene: TRBV27; abundance: NA
CDR3aa: CASSSASASSYNEQFF; v_gene: TRBV27; abundance: NA
CDR3aa: CASSPGELHGYTF; v_gene: TRBV7-2; abundance: NA